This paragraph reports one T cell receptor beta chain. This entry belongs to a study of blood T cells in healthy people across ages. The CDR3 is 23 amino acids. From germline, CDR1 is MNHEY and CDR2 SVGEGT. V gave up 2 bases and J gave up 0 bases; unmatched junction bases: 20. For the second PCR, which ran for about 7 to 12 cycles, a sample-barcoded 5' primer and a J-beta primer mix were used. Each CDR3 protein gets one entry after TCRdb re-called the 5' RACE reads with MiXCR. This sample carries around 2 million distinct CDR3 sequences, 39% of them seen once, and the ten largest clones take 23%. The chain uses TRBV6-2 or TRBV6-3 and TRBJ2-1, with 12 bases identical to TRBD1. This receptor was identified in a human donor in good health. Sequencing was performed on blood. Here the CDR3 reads CASSYRLKVSGQGAPSSYNEQFF. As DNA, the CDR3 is TGTGCCAGCAGTTACCGGCTAAAAGTCTCGGGACAGGGGGCTCCCAGCTCCTACAATGAGCAGTTCTTC.